These 16 T cell receptor beta chains were sequenced from one sample in a study of blood T cell repertoires in COVID-19. Produced via immunoSEQ multiplex PCR; TCRdb's table is partial and in-frame only. The data show a few hundred thousand clones, 86% seen once. The sequenced sample was peripheral blood. Receptors were obtained from a woman in her 50s with COVID-19, enrolled during active disease.

The V call is TRBV19, the J call TRBJ2-4; TRBD2 might be the D (6 bases). The V end lost 6 bases, the J end lost 3 bases, and 15 bases lay between the germline ends. The CDR3 is made up of 15 amino acids. CDR1 is LNHDA, CDR2 SQIVND, per germline (reference sequence). The CDR3 loop reads CASRPAGTGKNIQYF. The CDR3 DNA is TGTGCCAGTAGGCCAGCGGGTACGGGCAAAAACATTCAGTACTTC.

The chain has TRBV29-1 and TRBJ1-2; a weak D match, TRBD1 (6 bases). This CDR3 region has 11 residues. V lost 6 bases and J lost 8, with 13 bases in between. Germline assignment: CDR1 SQVTM and CDR2 ANQGSEA. CDR3 in amino acids: CSVQGYEGYTF. CDR3 coding DNA: TGCAGCGTACAGGGATATGAGGGCTACACCTTC. The whole variable domain, remainder taken from reference TRBV29-1 and TRBJ1-2, is SAVISQKPSRDICQRGTSLTIQCQVDSQVTMMFWYRQQPGQSLTLIATANQGSEATYESGFVIDKFPISRPNLTFSTLTVSNMSPEDSSIYLCSVQGYEGYTFGSGTRLTVV.

The genes are TRBV14 and TRBJ2-2; D is unresolved. This CDR3 region has 15 residues. Between the trimmed V and J ends, which lost 4 bases and 5 bases, there was a span of 14 bases. CDR1 is SGHDN and CDR2 is FVKESK in the germline V gene. CDR3 amino acids: CASSPRSPRTGELFF. The CDR3, as DNA: TGTGCCAGCAGCCCCCGTAGCCCGCGAACCGGGGAGCTGTTTTTT. Full variable domain (missing parts from reference TRBV14 and TRBJ2-2): EAGVTQFPSHSVIEKGQTVTLRCDPISGHDNLYWYRRVMGKEIKFLLHFVKESKQDESGMPNNRFLAERTGGTYSTLKVQPAELEDSGVYFCASSPRSPRTGELFFGEGSRLTVL.

The chain combines TRBV9 with TRBJ2-2, with TRBD1 identical over 10 bases. The CDR3 runs 15 residues. Germline trimming cut 5 bases from V and 4 bases from J; bases unmatched to any gene: 5. Germline V gene data show CDR1 as SGDLS and CDR2 as YYNGEE. In nucleotides, the CDR3 is TGTGCCAGCAGTCGACAGGGGGCGGTCACCGGGGAGCTGTTTTTT. Protein: CASSRQGAVTGELFF.

The chain has TRBV12-5 and TRBJ2-3; D unclear. Germline loops: CDR1 LGHNT, CDR2 FRNRAP. This CDR3 region has 12 residues. V lost 6 bases, J lost 6 bases, and 10 bases lay in between. CDR3 nucleotides: TGTGCTAGTGGAACCCCACGGGATACGCAGTATTTT. Translated, it gives CASGTPRDTQYF.

The chain carries TRBV4-3 and TRBJ1-1; D is possibly TRBD1 (6 bases). CDR1 is LGHNA, CDR2 YSLEER, per germline. The CDR3 spans 15 residues. V was shortened by 4 bases and J by 1 base, with 13 bases between the two germline ends. CDR3 region: CASSLRQGRNTEAFF. In DNA, the CDR3 is TGCGCCAGCAGCCTCCGTCAGGGGAGGAACACTGAAGCTTTCTTT.

The chain combines TRBV19 with TRBJ1-1; D is undetermined. The V end lost 7 bases, the J end lost 10 bases, and 19 bases lay between the germline ends. This CDR3 is built from 13 residues. Germline-derived CDR1 and CDR2 are LNHDA and SQIVND (reference sequence). CDR3 protein: CASTKSSPEGAFF. Written as DNA, the CDR3 is TGTGCCAGTACCAAATCGTCGCCGGAGGGAGCTTTCTTT.

The chain couples TRBV19 to TRBJ2-7; 8 positions match TRBD2. J lost 0 bases, V lost 3 bases, and 10 bases had no gene match. Germline V gene lookup returns CDR1 LNHDA and CDR2 SQIVND (reference sequence). The CDR3 length is 17 residues. The CDR3 here is CASSIRVLAGRSYEQYF. The CDR3 coding sequence is TGTGCCAGTAGTATTCGTGTGTTAGCGGGGCGCTCCTACGAGCAGTACTTC.

For this clone: Other DNA sequences in the same sample also yield this CDR3. The V gene is TRBV11-2, the J gene TRBJ1-1, with D unclear. With 5 bases removed from V and 0 bases from J, the gap between germline ends came to 7 bases. The germline V gene encodes CDR1 SGHAT and CDR2 FQNNGV. CDR3 length equals 13 residues. This CDR3 reads CASSLGLNTEAFF. CDR3 nucleotides: TGTGCCAGCAGCCTCGGGTTGAACACTGAAGCTTTCTTT.

This clone came up once. The chain combines TRBV5-1 with TRBJ1-6; tentatively, D is TRBD1 (5 bases). In germline, CDR1 is SGHRS, CDR2 YFSETQ. The CDR3 runs to 13 residues. V was cut by 4 bases and J by 7 bases, with 9 bases left in between. CDR3 in DNA: TGCGCCAGCAGCCTGGAGGGGAATTCACCCCTCCACTTT. This codes for CASSLEGNSPLHF.

The rearrangement joins TRBV5-4 to TRBJ1-4; the D is unclear. This CDR3 is built from 15 residues. V gave up 2 bases and J gave up 8 bases, with 16 bases separating them. Germline V gene data show CDR1 as SGHNT and CDR2 as YYREEE (reference sequence). The CDR3 DNA reads TGTGCCAGCAGCTTTCGGGGTGGGAGCCTAGAAAAACTGTTTTTT. This encodes CASSFRGGSLEKLFF.

This clone has only a few counts. J is TRBJ2-7 and V is TRBV7-8; 9 bases are a match to TRBD1. The CDR3 runs to 13 residues. The germline V gene encodes CDR1 SGHVS and CDR2 FQNEAQ. V trimming: 6 bases; J trimming: 6 bases; junction bases outside the gene matches: 6. CDR3 in DNA: TGTGCCAGCAGTATACAGGGGGCGGGCGAGCAGTACTTC. It codes for CASSIQGAGEQYF.

The chain employs TRBV6-2 or TRBV6-3 and TRBJ1-2; perhaps TRBD1 as D (5 bases). Trimming cost V 0 bases and J 8 bases, with 16 bases left between them. The germline gives CDR1 MNHEY, CDR2 SVGEGT. The CDR3 runs 15 residues. The CDR3 DNA reads as TGTGCCAGCAGTTACTCGACTGCAGGGTTAAAGGGCTACACCTTC. As protein: CASSYSTAGLKGYTF.

In nucleotides, the CDR3 is TGTGCCAGCAGCTTGAGGAGCAGCTCCTACGAGCAGTACGTC. Protein product: CASSLRSSSYEQYV. The V call is TRBV5-6, the J call TRBJ2-7, with D unresolved. CDR1 is SGHDT and CDR2 is YYEEEE in the germline V gene. Trimming stripped 1 base from V and 0 bases from J, with 8 bases between. This CDR3 contains 14 residues.

The V call is TRBV5-6, the J call TRBJ2-1, with 7 bases matching TRBD1. The V gene's germline CDR1 is SGHDT and CDR2 YYEEEE. The CDR3 contains 13 residues. V lost 3 bases to trimming and J lost 6 bases; unmatched junction nucleotides: 3. CDR3 amino acids: CASSWDRPNEQFF. The CDR3 DNA sequence: TGTGCCAGCAGCTGGGACAGACCCAATGAGCAGTTCTTC. The variable domain in full, with the rest retrieved from reference TRBV5-6 and TRBJ2-1, is DAGVTQSPTHLIKTRGQQVTLRCSPKSGHDTVSWYQQALGQGPQFIFQYYEEEERQRGNFPDRFSGHQFPNYSSELNVNALLLGDSALYLCASSWDRPNEQFFGPGTRLTVL.

This rearrangement joins TRBV4-2 to TRBJ1-2; no clear D. Germline-derived CDR1 and CDR2 are LGHNA and YNFKEQ. The CDR3 is made up of 15 amino acids. V lost 2 bases to trimming and J lost 1 base, with 11 bases between them. CDR3 coding DNA: TGTGCCAGCAGCCAAAATGGCGGGAGTAACTATGGCTACACCTTC. Translation: CASSQNGGSNYGYTF.